Given below is one T cell receptor (beta chain) in context. Its antigen remains unknown. V was trimmed by 5 bases and J by 4 bases, leaving 20 bases between them. This CDR3 contains 16 residues. Germline V gene sequence: CDR1 SEHNR, CDR2 FQNEAQ (reference sequence). Naive and memory CD4+ T cell DNA was deep-sequenced without culture. Only in-frame clones appear in the TCRdb table, and some are missing; sequencing was by immunoSEQ multiplex PCR. The table shows some 70,000 clones, with over 85% occurring only once. The data stem from a study of CD4 T cells in relation to SARS-CoV-2 and coronaviruses. Study-wide points: Compared with monoreactive clones, crossreactive clones showed significantly weaker SARS-CoV-2 expansion. Samples before the pandemic and after infection were not matched within any donor.

Before the COVID-19 pandemic, during about 2010-2018, CD4+ T cells were taken from unexposed donors. Cryopreserved PBMCs were CD4-enriched, then split into naive and memory cells. The rearrangement uses TRBV7-9 and TRBJ1-1; possibly TRBD1 for D (6 bases). Sequencing was carried out using naive CD4+ T cells from PBMCs. Subset of the sample: naive CD4+ T cells isolated by negative enrichment. This receptor was obtained from a human donor in good health. This CDR3 reads CASSIAGARVGTEAFF. In DNA, the CDR3 is TGTGCCAGCAGCATCGCGGGGGCAAGGGTTGGCACTGAAGCTTTCTTT. Drawing the rest from reference TRBV7-9 and TRBJ1-1, the complete variable domain is DTGVSQNPRHKITKRGQNVTFRCDPISEHNRLYWYRQTLGQGPEFLTYFQNEAQLEKSRLLSDRFSAERPKGSFSTLEIQRTEQGDSAMYLCASSIAGARVGTEAFFGQGTRLTVV.